The next 23 T cell receptor beta chains were all read from a single sample in a study of OX40 agonist ivuxolimab in advanced cancers. Method: immunoSEQ multiplex PCR; TCRdb's copy keeps in-frame clones and lacks some. Among 45,000 to 65,000 clones listed, about four fifths were seen once. The sample in question was CD4+ or CD8+ T cells sorted from blood, obtained in a trial of the OX40 agonist ivuxolimab. The receptors stem from an adult with an advanced solid tumor such as melanoma, head and neck, liver or kidney cancer.

In its sample, this clone was seen a few times. V is TRBV6-6 and J is TRBJ2-3; TRBD1 agrees at 9 bases. V lost 7 bases and J lost 2; bases outside the gene matches: 10. The CDR3 sequence is 16 residues long. Germline loops: CDR1 MNHNY, CDR2 SVGAGI (reference sequence). CDR3 protein: CASIPGRTGVTDTQYF. The CDR3 DNA is TGTGCCAGCATCCCCGGCCGGACAGGGGTCACAGATACGCAGTATTTT.

The chain is built from TRBV14 and TRBJ1-2; no clear D gene. Trimming took off 6 bases at V and 4 bases at J, with 15 bases between the two ends. Germline assignment: CDR1 SGHDN and CDR2 FVKESK. The CDR3 spans 14 residues. The CDR3 here is CASSLKPGPYGYTF. CDR3 nucleotides: TGTGCCAGCAGTCTCAAACCCGGCCCCTATGGCTACACCTTC.

A single count supports this clone. This rearrangement joins TRBV6-5 to TRBJ1-3; 10 bases agree with TRBD1. The CDR3 loop spans 14 amino acids. The junction had 1 base not matched to a gene; V was cut back by 6 bases and J by 2 bases. Germline CDR1 reads MNHEY; CDR2 reads SVGAGI. The CDR3 spells CASRGTGAGNTIYF. CDR3 sequence (DNA): TGTGCCAGCAGAGGGACAGGGGCTGGAAACACCATATATTTT.

The chain combines TRBV6-1 with TRBJ2-7; D ambiguous. The germline V and J ends were trimmed by 4 bases and 7 bases, with 14 bases remaining between them. CDR1 and CDR2 from the germline V gene are MNHNS and SASEGT. The CDR3 has 13 residues. The CDR3 reads CASSGPSPREQYF. The CDR3 coding sequence is TGTGCCAGCAGTGGACCCTCCCCGCGGGAGCAGTACTTC.

The rearrangement uses TRBV2 and TRBJ1-1; 9 nucleotides match TRBD1. This CDR3 is 15 amino acids long. The trim removed 3 bases at V and 1 base at J, leaving 3 bases unmatched. The germline V gene encodes CDR1 SNHLY and CDR2 FYNNEI. The DNA for the CDR3 is TGTGCCAGCAGTGAGTGGGGACAGGGGAACACTGAAGCTTTCTTT. Translation gives CASSEWGQGNTEAFF.

The genes are TRBV5-1 and TRBJ2-3; 15 bases align to TRBD2. CDR3 size: 16 residues. The trim removed 3 bases at V and 5 bases at J, leaving 4 bases unmatched. Looked up from germline, CDR1 is SGHRS and CDR2 is YFSETQ. The CDR3 spells CASSSTGLAGGDTQYF. In nucleotides, the CDR3 is TGCGCCAGCAGCTCCACGGGACTAGCGGGGGGAGATACGCAGTATTTT.

The chain joins TRBV5-1 to TRBJ2-2; the match to TRBD1 covers 8 bases. Germline CDR1 SGHRS, CDR2 YFSETQ. The CDR3 spans 15 residues. V was pared by 7 bases and J by 2 bases, with 7 bases of the junction left unmatched. CDR3 DNA sequence: TGCGCCAGCGCGGCCGGACAGGGTAACACCGGGGAGCTGTTTTTT. It codes for CASAAGQGNTGELFF.

As for this clone: Distinct nucleotide sequences in the sample also encode this CDR3. The CDR3 protein is CASRVLVPRELFF. DNA of the CDR3: TGTGCCAGCAGAGTCCTGGTCCCCAGGGAGCTGTTTTTT. The V gene is TRBV6-5, the J gene TRBJ2-2; D gene ambiguous. Germline V gives CDR1 MNHEY, CDR2 SVGAGI. The CDR3 extends over 13 amino acids. Trimming took 6 bases from V and 9 from J, leaving 14 bases between them.

V is TRBV6-6 and J is TRBJ2-7, with unresolved D. The CDR3 is made up of 13 amino acids. Trimming took 6 bases from V and 4 from J, leaving 13 bases between them. Germline loops: CDR1 MNHNY, CDR2 SVGAGI (reference sequence). The CDR3 sequence is CASSLIKGYEQYF. In DNA, the CDR3 is TGTGCCAGCAGCCTCATTAAGGGTTACGAGCAGTACTTC.

On this clone itself: One end of the junction does not line up with germline, which may come from a read error. The rearrangement links TRBV29-1 to TRBJ2-1, with D perhaps matching TRBD2 (6 bases). The germline CDR1 and CDR2 sequences are SQVTM and ANQGSEA. The CDR3 consists of 14 residues. The CDR3 DNA reads TGCAGCGTTGAGGGGGGTCTCTCCCACAATGAGCAGTTCTTC. It is translated as CSVEGGLSHNEQFF.

This chain connects TRBV7-2 to TRBJ2-1; 8 bases match TRBD2. The V gene's germline CDR1 is SGHTA and CDR2 FQGNSA. The CDR3 consists of 17 residues. V trimming: 2 bases; J trimming: 8 bases; junction bases outside the gene matches: 14. CDR3 DNA sequence: TGTGCCAGCAGCTTAAGGCCCAGCGGGGGTAGGGGCGATGAGCAGTTCTTC. This translates into CASSLRPSGGRGDEQFF.

This chain connects TRBV6-6 to TRBJ1-1, with no clear D. Germline assignment: CDR1 MNHNY and CDR2 SVGAGI (reference sequence). This CDR3 comprises 10 residues. Trimming took 2 bases from V and 5 from J, leaving 0 bases between them. The DNA of the CDR3 is TGTGCCAGCAGTTACACTGAAGCTTTCTTT. Protein product: CASSYTEAFF.

The CDR3 sequence is CASGKGDLNTEAFF. Here the CDR3 DNA reads TGTGCCAGCGGAAAGGGGGATTTGAACACTGAAGCTTTCTTT. This sequence joins TRBV6-5 and TRBJ1-1, with D possibly TRBD1 on 6 matching bases. The CDR3 totals 14 residues. Germline CDR1 reads MNHEY; CDR2 reads SVGAGI. V gave up 8 bases and J gave up 0 bases, with 13 bases separating them.

Turning to this clone: Compared with germline, one end of the junction differs, possibly owing to a read error. The chain combines TRBV19 with TRBJ2-5; 9 bases agree with TRBD1. Germline V lookup: CDR1 LNHDA, CDR2 SQIVND (reference sequence). This CDR3 is 14 amino acids long. The CDR3 spells CASSTQGALETQYF. CDR3 DNA sequence: TGTGCCAGCAGTACACAGGGGGCATTGGAGACCCAGTACTTC.

The rearrangement joins TRBV2 to TRBJ2-7, with 9 positions matching TRBD1. V shed 3 bases, J shed 3 bases, and the junction held 6 bases outside the gene matches. The CDR3 contains 15 residues. CDR1 is SNHLY, CDR2 FYNNEI, per germline. In DNA form, the CDR3 reads TGTGCCAGCAGTGAGCTACAGGGGGCAGGCTACGAGCAGTACTTC. Its translation is CASSELQGAGYEQYF.

V usage is TRBV4-1 and J usage is TRBJ2-1; tentative D call: TRBD2 (6 bases). From germline, CDR1 is MGHRA and CDR2 YSYEKL. Trimming took 0 bases from V and 3 from J, leaving 12 bases between them. The CDR3 has 16 residues. The CDR3 nucleotides are TGCGCCAGCAGCCAAGATTCGCGGGGACTCTACAATGAGCAGTTCTTC. Translated: CASSQDSRGLYNEQFF.

V usage is TRBV5-4 and J usage is TRBJ2-5; D unresolved. V lost 0 bases to trimming and J lost 2 bases, with 5 bases between them. This CDR3 has 13 amino acids. Germline CDR1 SGHNT, CDR2 YYREEE (reference sequence). The CDR3 coding sequence is TGTGCCAGCAGCTTGGGCAGACAAGAGACCCAGTACTTC. Translated: CASSLGRQETQYF. Full variable domain (rest looked up from reference TRBV5-4 and TRBJ2-5): ETGVTQSPTHLIKTRGQQVTLRCSSQSGHNTVSWYQQALGQGPQFIFQYYREEENGRGNFPPRFSGLQFPNYSSELNVNALELDDSALYLCASSLGRQETQYFGPGTRLLVL.

As to this clone: The germline gene is not matched at one end of the junction; a read error may be the cause. V usage is TRBV14 and J usage is TRBJ2-7; 10 bases map to TRBD2. Germline V CDR1 and CDR2: SGHDN, FVKESK. The CDR3 sequence is 12 residues long. CDR3 region: CASSKGLAARLF. CDR3 sequence (DNA): TGTGCCAGCAGCAAAGGACTAGCGGCACGTCTATTC.

The chain combines TRBV9 with TRBJ2-3; 14 bases are a match to TRBD2. The CDR3 has 15 amino acids. Losses at the gene ends were 5 bases for V and 5 bases for J; bases not matched to a gene: 4. CDR1 SGDLS and CDR2 YYNGEE come from the germline V gene. DNA for the CDR3: TGTGCCAGCAGAGCCGGGACTAGCGGGGGAGATACGCAGTATTTT. This gives the protein CASRAGTSGGDTQYF.

As DNA, the CDR3 is TGTGCCAGCAGTCCGGGACAGGGGAATTCACCCCTCCACTTT. This translates into CASSPGQGNSPLHF. The V gene is TRBV6-4, the J gene TRBJ1-6, with 10 bases lining up with TRBD1. J was trimmed by 7 bases and V by 5 bases; bases with no gene match: 2. Germline V lookup: CDR1 MRHNA, CDR2 SNTAGT. CDR3 size: 14 residues.

This clone was seen only a few times. The rearrangement links TRBV7-8 to TRBJ2-3; unclear D gene. This CDR3 has 11 residues. The ends were cut back, 5 bases at V and 1 base at J, with 1 base in the middle. CDR1 is SGHVS, CDR2 FQNEAQ, per germline. The CDR3 loop is CASSRTDTQYF. CDR3 nucleotides: TGTGCCAGCAGCCGCACAGATACGCAGTATTTT.

The genes are TRBV5-1 and TRBJ1-5; D unclear. CDR3 length equals 11 residues. The germline gives CDR1 SGHRS, CDR2 YFSETQ. Trimming removed 0 bases at V and 10 bases at J, with 5 bases between. The CDR3 DNA reads TGCGCCAGCAGCTTGGCCTTACCCCAGCATTTT. This translates into CASSLALPQHF.

J is TRBJ2-1 and V is TRBV10-3, with 15 positions matching TRBD2. The V segment lost 5 bases and the J segment 6 bases; nucleotides outside the gene matches: 8. The CDR3 has 17 amino acids. Germline loops: CDR1 ENHRY, CDR2 SYGVKD. The CDR3 sequence: CAISSAGTSGGFNEQFF. In nucleotides, the CDR3 is TGTGCCATCAGTTCCGCCGGGACTAGCGGGGGGTTCAATGAGCAGTTCTTC.